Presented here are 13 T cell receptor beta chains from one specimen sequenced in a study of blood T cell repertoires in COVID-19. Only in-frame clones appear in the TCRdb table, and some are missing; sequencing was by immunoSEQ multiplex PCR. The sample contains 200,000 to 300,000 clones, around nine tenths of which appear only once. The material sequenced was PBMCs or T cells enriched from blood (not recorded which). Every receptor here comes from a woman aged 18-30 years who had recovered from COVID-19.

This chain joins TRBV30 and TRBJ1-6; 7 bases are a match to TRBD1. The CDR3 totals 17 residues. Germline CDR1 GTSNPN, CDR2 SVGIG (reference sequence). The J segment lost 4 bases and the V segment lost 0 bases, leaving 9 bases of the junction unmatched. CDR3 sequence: CAWSVHLDREYNSPLHF. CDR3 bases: TGTGCCTGGAGTGTACACCTCGACAGGGAATATAATTCACCCCTCCACTTT.

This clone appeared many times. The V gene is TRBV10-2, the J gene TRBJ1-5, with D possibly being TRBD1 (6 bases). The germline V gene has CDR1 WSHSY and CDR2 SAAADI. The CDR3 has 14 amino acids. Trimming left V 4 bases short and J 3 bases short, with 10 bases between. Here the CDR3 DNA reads TGCGCCAGCAGTGCGGACAGAGCCAATCAGCCCCAGCATTTT. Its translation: CASSADRANQPQHF.

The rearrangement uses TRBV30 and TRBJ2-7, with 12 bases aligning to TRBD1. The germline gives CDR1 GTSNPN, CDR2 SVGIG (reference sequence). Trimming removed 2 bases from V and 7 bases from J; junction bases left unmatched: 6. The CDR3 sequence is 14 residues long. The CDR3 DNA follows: TGTGCCTGGAGTCCCGGGACAGGGGGCGAGGAGCAGTACTTC. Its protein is CAWSPGTGGEEQYF.

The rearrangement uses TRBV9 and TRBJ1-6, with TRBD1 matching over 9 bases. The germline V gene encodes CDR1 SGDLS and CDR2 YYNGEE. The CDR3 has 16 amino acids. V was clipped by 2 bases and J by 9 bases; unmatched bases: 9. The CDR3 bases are TGTGCCAGCAGCGTTGGGGACAGGGCTGAAGGTTCACCCCTCCACTTT. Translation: CASSVGDRAEGSPLHF.

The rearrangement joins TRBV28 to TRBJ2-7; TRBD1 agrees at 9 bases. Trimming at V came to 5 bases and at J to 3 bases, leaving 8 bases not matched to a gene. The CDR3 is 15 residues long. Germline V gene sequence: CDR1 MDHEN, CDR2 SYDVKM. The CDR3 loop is CASSQEGTGIYEQYF. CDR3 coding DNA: TGTGCCAGCAGTCAGGAGGGGACAGGGATCTACGAGCAGTACTTC.

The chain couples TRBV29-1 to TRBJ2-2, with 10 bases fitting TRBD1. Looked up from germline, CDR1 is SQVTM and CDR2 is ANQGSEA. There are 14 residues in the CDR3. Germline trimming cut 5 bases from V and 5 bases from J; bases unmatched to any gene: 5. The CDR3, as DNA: TGCAGCGTTATGAGGACAGGGGGAACCGGGGAGCTGTTTTTT. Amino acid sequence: CSVMRTGGTGELFF.

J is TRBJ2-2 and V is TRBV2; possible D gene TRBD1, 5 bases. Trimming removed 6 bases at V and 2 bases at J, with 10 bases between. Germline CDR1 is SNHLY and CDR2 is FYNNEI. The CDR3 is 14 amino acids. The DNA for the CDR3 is TGTGCCAGCAGAACAGGTCCAAACACCGGGGAGCTGTTTTTT. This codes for CASRTGPNTGELFF.

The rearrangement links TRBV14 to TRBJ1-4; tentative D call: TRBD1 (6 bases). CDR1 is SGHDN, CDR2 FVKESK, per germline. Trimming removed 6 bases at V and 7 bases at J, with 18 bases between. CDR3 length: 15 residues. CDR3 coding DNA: TGTGCCAGCAGTCGTACAACAGGGATTGGTGAAAAACTGTTTTTT. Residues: CASSRTTGIGEKLFF.

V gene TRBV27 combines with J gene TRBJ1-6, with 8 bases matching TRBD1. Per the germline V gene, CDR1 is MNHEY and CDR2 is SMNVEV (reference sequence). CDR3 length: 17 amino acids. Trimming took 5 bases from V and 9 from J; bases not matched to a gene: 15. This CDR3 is CASSAGDRLNWISPLHF. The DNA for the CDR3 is TGTGCCAGCAGTGCCGGGGACAGGCTAAATTGGATTTCACCCCTCCACTTT.

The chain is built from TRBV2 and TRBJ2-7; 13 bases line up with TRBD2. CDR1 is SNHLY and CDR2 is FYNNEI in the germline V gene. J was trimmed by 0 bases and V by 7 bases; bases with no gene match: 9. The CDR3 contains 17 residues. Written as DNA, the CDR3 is TGTGCCAGCAAGACTAGCGGGAGGTCTAACAGCTCCTACGAGCAGTACTTC. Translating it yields CASKTSGRSNSSYEQYF.

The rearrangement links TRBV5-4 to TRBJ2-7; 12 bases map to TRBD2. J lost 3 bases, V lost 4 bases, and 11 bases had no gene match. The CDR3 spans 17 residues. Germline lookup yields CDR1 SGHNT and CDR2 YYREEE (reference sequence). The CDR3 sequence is CASSSGVLAGGSYEQYF. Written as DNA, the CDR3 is TGTGCCAGCAGCAGTGGGGTTCTAGCGGGGGGGAGCTACGAGCAGTACTTC.

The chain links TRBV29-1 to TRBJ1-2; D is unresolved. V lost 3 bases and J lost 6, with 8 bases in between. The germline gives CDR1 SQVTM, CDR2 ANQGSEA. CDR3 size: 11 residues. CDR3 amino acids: CSVEGPNGYTF. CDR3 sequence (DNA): TGCAGCGTTGAGGGCCCCAATGGCTACACCTTC.

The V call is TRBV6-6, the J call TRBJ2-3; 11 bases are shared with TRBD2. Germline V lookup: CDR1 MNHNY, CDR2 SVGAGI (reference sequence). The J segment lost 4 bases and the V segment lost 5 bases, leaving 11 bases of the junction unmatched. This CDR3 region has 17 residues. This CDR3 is CASSRINIAGGSDTQYF. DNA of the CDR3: TGTGCCAGCAGTCGGATAAACATAGCGGGAGGGTCAGATACGCAGTATTTT.